This T cell receptor (beta chain) was sequenced for a study of CD8+ T cells in alopecia areata. Extraction and reverse transcription of RNA yielded cDNA as the sequencing template. The assay was immunoSEQ multiplex PCR, and TCRdb's table has in-frame clones only and misses some. The top ten clones hold 15% to 20% of a sample with 150,000 to 200,000 clones, approximately 59% of them seen once. On this clone itself: Antigen: not known.

General study findings and limits: Scalp and blood retained many expanded lesional clones during tofacitinib. Sequencing of scalp samples also includes resident alphabeta T cells from normal skin.

Germline V CDR1 and CDR2: MNHEY, SVGAGI. The V gene lost 0 bases and the J gene lost 7 bases, with 12 bases spanning the gap. The CDR3 runs to 14 residues. Treatment reported: oral pan-JAK inhibitor, 5-10 mg twice daily. The chain carries TRBV6-5 and TRBJ1-2; D gene unclear. The sequence was obtained from a human donor with alopecia areata. The material was CD4+ T cells sorted from blood, obtained between weeks 55 and 70, from a patient treated with tofacitinib. CDR3 region: CASSYSRQGRGYTF. The DNA of the CDR3 is TGTGCCAGCAGTTACTCGAGGCAAGGACGTGGCTACACCTTC.